Below, 9 T cell receptor beta chains from the same sample are listed, as sequenced in a study of sequential checkpoint blockade in melanoma. Repertoires were generated with immunoSEQ multiplex PCR, while TCRdb's copy carries only in-frame clones and drops some. The table has 15,000 or so clones, less than 55% seen once; the top ten hold around 15%. Treatment indicated: randomized to nivolumab then ipilimumab (arm A) or the reverse (arm B). The sequencing used CD8+ T cells sorted from blood (inferred from file names), collected from a patient given nivolumab and ipilimumab in sequence. Receptor source: a human donor with melanoma.

V and J are TRBV9 and TRBJ1-5, with 8 bases matching TRBD1. J was trimmed by 3 bases and V by 3 bases; bases with no gene match: 2. This CDR3 spans 14 amino acids. The germline CDR1 and CDR2 sequences are SGDLS and YYNGEE. CDR3 nucleotides: TGTGCCAGCAGCGCGGGACAGGTCAATCAGCCCCAGCATTTT. It encodes CASSAGQVNQPQHF.

This clone was seen a handful of times. V gene TRBV2 combines with J gene TRBJ2-3; 11 bases are shared with TRBD1. J was trimmed by 4 bases and V by 8 bases; bases with no gene match: 8. Germline lookup yields CDR1 SNHLY and CDR2 FYNNEI. This CDR3 spans 15 amino acids. CDR3 sequence reads: CASHPAGQGADTQYF. The CDR3 DNA is TGTGCCAGCCACCCAGCGGGACAGGGGGCAGATACGCAGTATTTT.

The rearrangement links TRBV2 to TRBJ2-1; 13 nucleotides align to TRBD2. Losses at the gene ends were 9 bases for V and 7 bases for J; bases not matched to a gene: 6. This CDR3 is built from 14 residues. CDR1 is SNHLY, CDR2 FYNNEI, per germline. The CDR3 reads CASFTSGGGNEQFF. CDR3 sequence (DNA): TGTGCCAGTTTCACTAGCGGGGGGGGTAATGAGCAGTTCTTC. Filled out from reference TRBV2 and TRBJ2-1, the complete variable domain reads EPEVTQTPSHQVTQMGQEVILRCVPISNHLYFYWYRQILGQKVEFLVSFYNNEISEKSEIFDDQFSVERPDGSNFTLKIRSTKLEDSAMYFCASFTSGGGNEQFFGPGTRLTVL.

The rearrangement uses TRBV10-2 and TRBJ2-7; the D gene is possibly TRBD1 (8 bases). CDR1 is WSHSY and CDR2 is SAAADI in the germline V gene. The CDR3 contains 13 residues. The V and J ends lost 6 bases and 5 bases respectively, with 14 bases between them. The CDR3 is CASRLQGGDEQYF. In nucleotides, the CDR3 is TGCGCCAGCAGGTTACAGGGGGGGGACGAGCAGTACTTC.

The genes are TRBV30 and TRBJ2-1; 9 bases are a match to TRBD2. The CDR3 is 14 residues long. CDR1 and CDR2 from the germline V gene are GTSNPN and SVGIG (reference sequence). Trimming removed 2 bases from V and 4 bases from J; junction bases left unmatched: 3. CDR3 in amino acids: CAWSPAGGYNEQFF. CDR3 DNA: TGTGCCTGGAGTCCAGCGGGGGGTTACAATGAGCAGTTCTTC.

This clone was seen only a few times. The V call is TRBV6-5, the J call TRBJ2-1; 11 positions agree with TRBD1. This CDR3 contains 15 residues. Unmatched junction bases numbered 2, after V lost 0 bases and J lost 7 bases. CDR1 and CDR2 (germline): MNHEY, SVGAGI. CDR3 protein: CASSYSGQGGNEQFF. The CDR3 DNA sequence: TGTGCCAGCAGTTACTCGGGACAGGGGGGGAATGAGCAGTTCTTC.

The chain carries TRBV19 and TRBJ2-3, with 13 nucleotides matching TRBD2. Germline CDR1 and CDR2: LNHDA and SQIVND (reference sequence). The length of the CDR3 is 19 residues. Trimming took 3 bases from V and 0 from J; bases not matched to a gene: 9. The CDR3 DNA follows: TGTGCCAGTAGTATGAACCCCTGGACTAGCGGGAGAAGCACAGATACGCAGTATTTT. The encoded protein is CASSMNPWTSGRSTDTQYF.

The CDR3 DNA follows: TGCAGTGCGGGACTAGCCGATGAGCAGTACTTC. Its translation: CSAGLADEQYF. The rearrangement uses TRBV20-1 and TRBJ2-5; TRBD2 matches 9 bases. CDR3 length: 11 residues. With 6 bases clipped from V and 11 bases from J, the junction kept 7 bases outside the gene matches. The V gene's germline CDR1 is DFQATT and CDR2 SNEGSKA (reference sequence).

The chain has TRBV6-5 and TRBJ2-2; no clear D. V lost 2 bases and J lost 8, with 6 bases in between. This CDR3 has 12 residues. Germline V gives CDR1 MNHEY, CDR2 SVGAGI. CDR3 loop: CASSYPLGELFF. The CDR3 coding sequence is TGTGCCAGCAGTTACCCCCTGGGGGAGCTGTTTTTT.